What follows are 25 T cell receptor beta chains derived from one specimen sequenced in a study of cytomegalovirus exposure and HLA in healthy donors. Use of 60 Vbeta and 13 Jbeta primers characterized the PCR. Sequencing used immunoSEQ multiplex PCR; TCRdb keeps in-frame clones, though not all of them. The sample holds over 200,000 clones, about 75% seen once. Source material: PBMCs. All receptors derive from a woman in her twenties or thirties in good health and CMV-seronegative.

The gene calls are TRBV7-9 and TRBJ2-2, with 9 positions matching TRBD2. The CDR3 has 15 amino acids. Germline V gene lookup returns CDR1 SEHNR and CDR2 FQNEAQ (reference sequence). J was trimmed by 1 base and V by 5 bases; bases with no gene match: 2. In DNA, the CDR3 is TGTGCCAGCAGCGGAGCGGGAGGGAACACCGGGGAGCTGTTTTTT. Translating it yields CASSGAGGNTGELFF.

The V call is TRBV29-1, the J call TRBJ1-1; 8 bases fit TRBD1. J was trimmed by 4 bases and V by 8 bases; bases with no gene match: 3. The CDR3 is made up of 11 amino acids. The V gene's germline CDR1 is SQVTM and CDR2 ANQGSEA. The CDR3 sequence is CSHRGTTEAFF. The CDR3 DNA follows: TGCAGCCACAGGGGGACCACTGAAGCTTTCTTT.

The chain combines TRBV30 with TRBJ2-3; TRBD1 matches 8 bases. The CDR3 consists of 14 residues. Trimming took 4 bases from V and 2 from J; bases not matched to a gene: 5. From germline, CDR1 is GTSNPN and CDR2 SVGIG (reference sequence). CDR3 in amino acids: CAWMGQALTDTQYF. CDR3 DNA sequence: TGTGCCTGGATGGGACAGGCCCTCACAGATACGCAGTATTTT. Supplemented by reference TRBV30 and TRBJ2-3, the full variable domain reads SQTIHQWPATLVQPVGSPLSLECTVEGTSNPNLYWYRQAAGRGLQLLFYSVGIGQISSEVPQNLSASRPQDRQFILSSKKLLLSDSGFYLCAWMGQALTDTQYFGPGTRLTVL.

The chain uses TRBV5-6 and TRBJ2-7, with D possibly TRBD1 on 6 matching bases. The CDR3 is 14 amino acids. V lost 3 bases and J 0 bases, leaving 10 bases between the germline ends. Germline CDR1 reads SGHDT; CDR2 reads YYEEEE. The chain's CDR3 is CASSYPGHSYEQYF. CDR3 DNA sequence: TGTGCCAGCAGCTATCCGGGACACTCCTACGAGCAGTACTTC.

Concerning this clone itself: The sample has other DNA sequences that encode this CDR3 too. V and J are TRBV30 and TRBJ1-5; D unclear. There are 13 residues in the CDR3. From germline, CDR1 is GTSNPN and CDR2 SVGIG (reference sequence). The germline V and J ends were trimmed by 1 base and 3 bases, with 7 bases remaining between them. In DNA, the CDR3 is TGTGCCTGGAGTGGGGCAGACAATCAGCCCCAGCATTTT. This translates into CAWSGADNQPQHF.

The chain uses TRBV30 and TRBJ1-2; TRBD1 is a possible D gene (6 bases). The CDR3 runs to 13 residues. Germline CDR1 GTSNPN, CDR2 SVGIG (reference sequence). V dropped 4 bases and J dropped 7 bases, with 16 bases sitting between them. The CDR3 loop reads CAWTEQGTGGYTF. CDR3 in DNA: TGTGCCTGGACTGAACAGGGTACGGGTGGCTACACCTTC.

The rearrangement joins TRBV5-4 to TRBJ2-7; 14 bases map to TRBD2. The CDR3 runs 17 residues. Trimming at V came to 4 bases and at J to 5 bases, leaving 11 bases not matched to a gene. Germline loops: CDR1 SGHNT, CDR2 YYREEE (reference sequence). CDR3 nucleotides: TGTGCCAGCAGCGGAGGACTAGCGGGAGGTACATTGGACGAGCAGTACTTC. Amino acids: CASSGGLAGGTLDEQYF.

The rearrangement links TRBV5-4 to TRBJ1-2, with TRBD1 matching over 12 bases. The CDR3 is 17 amino acids. Germline CDR1 reads SGHNT; CDR2 reads YYREEE (reference sequence). The V segment lost 2 bases and the J segment 8 bases; nucleotides outside the gene matches: 13. The CDR3 loop is CASSFEVGTGGAGGYTF. In DNA, the CDR3 is TGTGCCAGCAGCTTTGAGGTCGGGACAGGGGGCGCGGGAGGCTACACCTTC. Using reference TRBV5-4 and TRBJ1-2 for the parts outside the CDR3, the full variable domain is ETGVTQSPTHLIKTRGQQVTLRCSSQSGHNTVSWYQQALGQGPQFIFQYYREEENGRGNFPPRFSGLQFPNYSSELNVNALELDDSALYLCASSFEVGTGGAGGYTFGSGTRLTVV.

The chain carries TRBV7-3 and TRBJ2-3; D gene uncertain. The CDR3 consists of 14 residues. In germline, CDR1 is SGHTA, CDR2 FQGTGA. The V end lost 5 bases, the J end lost 1 base, and 10 bases lay between the germline ends. The CDR3 loop is CASSPRSGTDTQYF. In DNA form, the CDR3 reads TGTGCCAGCAGCCCCCGCTCGGGCACAGATACGCAGTATTTT.

This clone was found a few times. The chain uses TRBV6-6 and TRBJ1-4, with D unclear. CDR1 is MNHNY and CDR2 is SVGAGI in the germline V gene (reference sequence). CDR3 length: 15 amino acids. V was pared by 6 bases and J by 6 bases, with 17 bases between. This chain's CDR3 is CASRPPRGGDEKLFF. CDR3 nucleotide sequence: TGTGCCAGCAGACCCCCCCGGGGAGGCGATGAAAAACTGTTTTTT.

The J gene is TRBJ2-5, the V gene TRBV5-1; the D is unclear. V was cut by 3 bases and J by 4 bases, with 7 bases left in between. Germline lookup yields CDR1 SGHRS and CDR2 YFSETQ. This CDR3 region has 12 residues. The CDR3 nucleotides read TGCGCCAGCAGCTATAGTGTAGAGACCCAGTACTTC. It codes for CASSYSVETQYF.

This chain joins TRBV11-2 and TRBJ1-1; D possibly corresponds to TRBD1 (6 bases). The CDR3 consists of 14 residues. From germline, CDR1 is SGHAT and CDR2 FQNNGV. V was pared by 6 bases and J by 1 base, with 12 bases between. The DNA for the CDR3 is TGTGCCAGCAGAACAACGACAGGGAACACTGAAGCTTTCTTT. This codes for CASRTTTGNTEAFF.

This clone was seen more than once but under ten times. The chain combines TRBV30 with TRBJ1-1; tentatively, D is TRBD1 (5 bases). This CDR3 comprises 12 residues. With 1 base removed from V and 7 bases from J, the gap between germline ends came to 10 bases. Germline V CDR1 and CDR2: GTSNPN, SVGIG (reference sequence). DNA of the CDR3: TGTGCCTGGAGTGGGGGGGTAGGTGAAGCTTTCTTT. This encodes CAWSGGVGEAFF.

As for this clone: One end of the junction fails to match germline, which may point to a read error. V usage is TRBV4-1 and J usage is TRBJ1-1; D might be TRBD1 (5 bases). Germline V gene lookup returns CDR1 MGHRA and CDR2 YSYEKL. The CDR3 extends over 14 amino acids. As DNA, the CDR3 is TGTGCCAGCAGCCAAGATATGGGGGGCACTGAAGCTTTCTTT. It translates to CASSQDMGGTEAFF.

This clone was seen a single time. This chain links TRBV12-5 with TRBJ2-3; 8 bases are a match to TRBD2. The CDR3 consists of 17 residues. Trimming at V came to 7 bases and at J to 5 bases, leaving 17 bases not matched to a gene. The germline V gene has CDR1 LGHNT and CDR2 FRNRAP. CDR3 loop: CASAHPGGTYVIDTQYF. The CDR3 DNA sequence: TGTGCTAGTGCCCATCCGGGGGGGACTTACGTAATAGATACGCAGTATTTT.

The rearrangement links TRBV30 to TRBJ2-3; D possibly corresponds to TRBD2 (5 bases). The germline V gene encodes CDR1 GTSNPN and CDR2 SVGIG (reference sequence). The CDR3 loop spans 16 amino acids. The CDR3 DNA reads TGTTCGGGTCAGCGGCACGCCAGACTTTACACAGATACGCAGTATTTT. As protein: CSGQRHARLYTDTQYF.

The CDR3 nucleotides are TGCAGCGTTGGGGGACTAGCGGGAGATACGCAGTATTTT. Its protein product is CSVGGLAGDTQYF. The genes are TRBV29-1 and TRBJ2-3; 12 positions match TRBD2. The trim removed 4 bases at V and 5 bases at J, leaving 1 base unmatched. The CDR3 consists of 13 residues. Looked up from germline, CDR1 is SQVTM and CDR2 is ANQGSEA.

This clone was observed a handful of times. The genes are TRBV6-1 and TRBJ2-5; unclear D gene. Germline V lookup: CDR1 MNHNS, CDR2 SASEGT. This CDR3 has 13 residues. Trimming took 4 bases from V and 2 from J, leaving 8 bases between them. DNA for the CDR3: TGTGCCAGCAGTGTGGTCAGGCAAGAGACCCAGTACTTC. Encoded protein: CASSVVRQETQYF.

This chain uses TRBV4-2 with TRBJ1-4; 8 bases match TRBD1. CDR1 and CDR2 from the germline V gene are LGHNA and YNFKEQ. This CDR3 has 16 amino acids. The V segment lost 1 base and the J segment 3 bases; nucleotides outside the gene matches: 4. The CDR3 DNA sequence: TGTGCCAGCAGCCAAGCTCAGGGGGCTTCTAATGAAAAACTGTTTTTT. Translating gives CASSQAQGASNEKLFF.

The rearrangement uses TRBV2 and TRBJ1-5; 8 nucleotides align to TRBD1. V gave up 5 bases and J gave up 11 bases; unmatched junction bases: 17. Germline CDR1 reads SNHLY; CDR2 reads FYNNEI. The CDR3 spans 16 residues. The chain's CDR3 is CASSFYEWDRSVSQHF. The DNA for the CDR3 is TGTGCCAGCAGTTTTTATGAGTGGGACAGGTCAGTATCCCAGCATTTT.

J is TRBJ1-1 and V is TRBV6-5, with no clear D. In germline, CDR1 is MNHEY, CDR2 SVGAGI. The V end was cut by 8 bases, the J end by 1 base, with 5 bases between. CDR3 length equals 11 residues. CDR3 region: CASVGNTEAFF. The CDR3 DNA is TGTGCCAGCGTCGGGAACACTGAAGCTTTCTTT.

This rearrangement joins TRBV5-1 to TRBJ2-5; 13 bases line up with TRBD2. Trimming removed 4 bases from V and 5 bases from J; junction bases left unmatched: 8. The length of the CDR3 is 16 residues. Germline lookup yields CDR1 SGHRS and CDR2 YFSETQ. The CDR3 loop is CASSAGLAGVLETQYF. The CDR3 DNA is TGCGCCAGCAGCGCCGGACTAGCGGGAGTCTTGGAGACCCAGTACTTC.

The gene calls are TRBV7-9 and TRBJ2-1; 12 nucleotides align to TRBD2. The V and J ends lost 5 bases and 5 bases, in that order; junction bases with no gene match: 4. The CDR3 consists of 15 residues. Germline V gene data show CDR1 as SEHNR and CDR2 as FQNEAQ (reference sequence). CDR3 sequence reads: CASSVRTSGNNEQFF. The CDR3 DNA is TGTGCCAGCAGCGTTAGGACTAGCGGGAACAATGAGCAGTTCTTC.

CDR3 sequence: CAISDRGAEAFF. DNA for the CDR3: TGTGCCATCAGCGACAGGGGCGCTGAAGCTTTCTTT. J is TRBJ1-1 and V is TRBV10-3, with TRBD1 matching over 8 bases. Trimming took 6 bases from V and 6 from J; bases not matched to a gene: 3. This CDR3 is built from 12 residues. Germline CDR1 and CDR2: ENHRY and SYGVKD.

A few counts support this clone. The chain employs TRBV7-9 and TRBJ2-5; 12 nucleotides match TRBD1. Germline loops: CDR1 SEHNR, CDR2 FQNEAQ (reference sequence). With V trimmed by 2 bases and J by 4 bases, 5 bases remained unmatched. CDR3 length: 16 amino acids. The chain's CDR3 is CASSLRDRGRRETQYF. CDR3 nucleotides: TGTGCCAGCAGCTTACGGGACAGGGGGCGACGAGAGACCCAGTACTTC.